This T cell receptor (beta chain) emerged from a study of T cell repertoires in cytomegalovirus infection. About the study: From public TCR beta signatures came an indication of both CMV infection and matching HLA type. Findings and caveats of the study: The cumulative frequency of public TCR beta families distinguished individuals who carried CMV together with the relevant HLA. In two of eight donors, the top clonotype was HLA-C-restricted CMV-specific.

In the case of this clonotype: Its antigen is still unknown.

TCRdb independently ran MiXCR on the reads; one entry per CDR3 protein. This repertoire shows under 200,000 distinct CDR3 sequences, about a fifth found once; its top ten account for 25%. The source was CD8+ T cells from cultured PBMCs, collected from culture after CMV antigen stimulation. This receptor was taken from a human donor in good health (CMV status not recorded). Some clones in this sample may be carry-over from other donors' samples.

CDR3 sequence reads: CASSLTSGVNQPQHF. In nucleotides, the CDR3 is TGTGCCAGCAGCCTAACCTCAGGGGTTAATCAGCCCCAGCATTTT. The gene calls are TRBV7-6 and TRBJ1-5, with a tentative D call TRBD1 (6 bases). The CDR3 totals 15 residues. Germline CDR1 SGHVS, CDR2 FNYEAQ. Trimming stripped 5 bases from V and 4 bases from J, with 15 bases between.